This entry describes one TCR beta chain. Researchers ran eight separate cDNA reactions for each sample. TCRalpha and TCRbeta cDNA went through nested PCRs of approximately 17 and 9 cycles, two in total. With the 5' RACE reads reprocessed, TCRdb shows one record per CDR3 protein and no DNA. Its listing shows around 370,000 distinct CDR3 sequences. This specimen belongs to a study of monozygotic twins with inflammatory bowel disease. One blood sample of roughly 2.5 ml was taken from each donor. Germline V gives CDR1 MNHNS, CDR2 SASEGT. The CDR3 length is 15 residues. The TCR sequence derives from a human donor with ulcerative colitis or Crohn's disease, or a healthy co-twin of an affected twin (not recorded which). Sequenced sample: blood. J is TRBJ2-2 and V is TRBV6-1; with no DNA, the TCRdb D assignment of TRBD1 cannot be verified. CDR3 sequence: CASGNRVGYTGELFF.